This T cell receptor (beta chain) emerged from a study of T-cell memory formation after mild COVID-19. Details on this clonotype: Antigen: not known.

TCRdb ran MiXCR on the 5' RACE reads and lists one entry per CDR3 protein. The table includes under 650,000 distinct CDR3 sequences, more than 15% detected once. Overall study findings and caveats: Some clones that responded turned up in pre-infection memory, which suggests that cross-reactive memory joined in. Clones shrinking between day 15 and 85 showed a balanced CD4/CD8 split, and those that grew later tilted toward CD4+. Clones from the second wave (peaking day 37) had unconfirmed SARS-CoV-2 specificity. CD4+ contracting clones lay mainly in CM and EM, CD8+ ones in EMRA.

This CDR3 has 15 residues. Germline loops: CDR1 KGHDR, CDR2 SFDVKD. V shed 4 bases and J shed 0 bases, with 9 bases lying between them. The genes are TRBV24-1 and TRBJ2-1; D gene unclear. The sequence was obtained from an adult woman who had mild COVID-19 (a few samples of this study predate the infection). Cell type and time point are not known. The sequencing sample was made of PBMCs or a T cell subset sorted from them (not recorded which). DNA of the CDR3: TGTGCCACCAGTGAAGCAGCTAGCTCCTACAATGAGCAGTTCTTC. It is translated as CATSEAASSYNEQFF.